The clone carrying this T cell receptor beta chain showed up many times. The authors amplified TCR beta CDR3 regions, and they did so from RNA transcripts for repertoire sequencing. Second-round multiplex PCR came after a first-round RT-PCR that employed HTBI primers. TCRdb analysed the multiplex PCR reads with MiXCR anew, one entry per CDR3 protein. Of 300,000 to 500,000 distinct CDR3 sequences listed, 15% to 17% are singletons. Trimming took 2 bases from V and 1 from J, leaving 9 bases between them. The CDR3 has 14 residues. Germline CDR1 SGDLS, CDR2 YYNGEE. The entry originates in a study of Graves' ophthalmopathy and Graves' hyperthyroidism. Study-level information: Investigators collected peripheral blood at initial diagnosis, before any treatment was given.

Included hyperthyroidism patients were aged 18 to 65 and newly diagnosed (under 2 months' duration). The sequence was collected from a woman in her late teens or twenties with stable Graves' hyperthyroidism. The rearrangement links TRBV9 to TRBJ2-5; D gene unclear. Sequencing input: peripheral blood. The CDR3 nucleotides read TGTGCCAGCAGCGTTGGACGGATCCAAGAGACCCAGTACTTC. Residues: CASSVGRIQETQYF.